This T cell receptor beta chain originates from a study of blood T cell repertoires in COVID-19. Trimming shortened V by 6 bases and J by 2 bases, and 11 bases separated the two germline ends. This CDR3 is 14 amino acids long. CDR1 and CDR2 from the germline V gene are SEHNR and FQNEAQ (reference sequence). One Seattle source followed patients from active infection through their disease course. As originally analysed: Amplification with reference gene primers provided the estimates of nucleated cell counts. Only in-frame clones appear in the TCRdb table, and some are missing; sequencing was by immunoSEQ multiplex PCR. Clonal size and the V and J genes are those of that table, whereas D and trimming came from the DNA. The sample shows a few hundred thousand clones, nearly 90% of them seen only once.

The sample taken for sequencing was peripheral blood. The sequence was obtained from a woman in her sixties with COVID-19, enrolled during active disease. This chain links TRBV7-9 with TRBJ1-3, with D perhaps matching TRBD1 (6 bases). The CDR3 region is CASRTGQTGNTIYF. The CDR3 region has the DNA TGTGCCAGCAGAACAGGGCAAACTGGAAACACCATATATTTT.